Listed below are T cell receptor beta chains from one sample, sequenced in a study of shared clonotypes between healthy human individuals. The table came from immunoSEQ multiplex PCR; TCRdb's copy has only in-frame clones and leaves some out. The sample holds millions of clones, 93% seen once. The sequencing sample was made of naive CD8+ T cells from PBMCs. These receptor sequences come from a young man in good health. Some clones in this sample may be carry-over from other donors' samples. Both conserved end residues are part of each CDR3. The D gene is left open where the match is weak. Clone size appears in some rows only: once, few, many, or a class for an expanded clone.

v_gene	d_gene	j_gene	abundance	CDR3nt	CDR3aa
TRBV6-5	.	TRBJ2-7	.	TGTGCCAGCAGTTATCTGCGCGAGCAGTACTTC	CASSYLREQYF
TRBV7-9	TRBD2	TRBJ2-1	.	TGTGCCAGCAGCGGGCGACTAGCTCTGAAGGTCGATGAGCAGTTCTTC	CASSGRLALKVDEQFF
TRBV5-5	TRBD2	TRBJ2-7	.	TGTGCCAGCAGCTCCGGACTAGCGGGAGGGTGGGATTACGAGCAGTACTTC	CASSSGLAGGWDYEQYF
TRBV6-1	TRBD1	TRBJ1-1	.	TGTGCCAGCAGTGCCCCGGGACAGGGATCAGCTGAAGCTTTCTTT	CASSAPGQGSAEAFF
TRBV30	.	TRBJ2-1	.	TGTGCCTGGATTTGGAGGGCCAGATTCGATGAGCAGTTCTTC	CAWIWRARFDEQFF
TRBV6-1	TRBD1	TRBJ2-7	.	TGTGCCAGCAGGGGGACAGGGCAAGCGTCCTACGAGCAGTACTTC	CASRGTGQASYEQYF
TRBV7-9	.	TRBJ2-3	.	TGTGCCAGCAGCTCCCGAGGGGGGAGCCTTAATACGCAGTATTTT	CASSSRGGSLNTQYF
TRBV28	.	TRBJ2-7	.	TGTGCCAGCAGCCGGGGACTCCTCGGGCGGGAGCAGTACTTC	CASSRGLLGREQYF
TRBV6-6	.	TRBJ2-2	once	TGTGCCAGCAGTTACGTGCCAGCTCGCACCGGGGAGCTGTTTTTT	CASSYVPARTGELFF
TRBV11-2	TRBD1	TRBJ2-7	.	TGTGCCAGCAGCTCAGGGACAGGGATTCACGAGCAGTACTTC	CASSSGTGIHEQYF
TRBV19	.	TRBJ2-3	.	TGTGCCAGTAGGGTGTTTCGGGGAGATACGCAGTATTTT	CASRVFRGDTQYF
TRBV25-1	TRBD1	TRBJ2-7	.	TGTGCCAGCAGTTACGACAGGGGACCATACGAGCAGTACTTC	CASSYDRGPYEQYF
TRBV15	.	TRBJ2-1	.	TGTGCCACCAGCACCGACAGGACTACCTACAATGAGCAGTTCTTC	CATSTDRTTYNEQFF
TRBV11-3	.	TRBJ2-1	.	TGTGCCAGCAGCTCCGACCTCCCGGGGCCTAACTACAATGAGCAGTTCTTC	CASSSDLPGPNYNEQFF
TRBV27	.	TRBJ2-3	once	TGTGCCAGCAGTTTACTCAGCACAGATACGCAGTATTTT	CASSLLSTDTQYF
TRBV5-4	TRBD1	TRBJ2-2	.	TGTGCCAGCAGCCACGGGACAGGGTCGCCCGGGGAGCTGTTTTTT	CASSHGTGSPGELFF
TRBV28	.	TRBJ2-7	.	TGTGCCAGCAGTTTATCCCCGACGAGGGGGGGCCGAGACGAGCAGTACTTC	CASSLSPTRGGRDEQYF
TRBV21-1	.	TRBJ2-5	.	TGTGCCAGCAGCAAACCTGACGGGCGGGAGACCCAGTACTTC	CASSKPDGRETQYF
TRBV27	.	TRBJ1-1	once	TGTGCCAGCAGTTTGTTCGCAGGGGACACTGAAGCTTTCTTT	CASSLFAGDTEAFF
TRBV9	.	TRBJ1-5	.	TGTGCCAGCAGCGCAGACGGTGGGAATCAGCCCCAGCATTTT	CASSADGGNQPQHF
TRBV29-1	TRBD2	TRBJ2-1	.	TGCAGCGTTGAAGACGAACTAGCGGGAGTGGGCGATGAGCAGTTCTTC	CSVEDELAGVGDEQFF
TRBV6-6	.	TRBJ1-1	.	TGTGCCAGCAGTTCGGACTGGGATGAGGACACTGAAGCTTTCTTT	CASSSDWDEDTEAFF
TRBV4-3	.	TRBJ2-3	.	TGCGCCAGCAGCCAAACTCCGAGCACAGATACGCAGTATTTT	CASSQTPSTDTQYF
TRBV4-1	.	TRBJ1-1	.	TGCGCCAGCAGCCCAGGGGCTGAAGCTTTCTTT	CASSPGAEAFF
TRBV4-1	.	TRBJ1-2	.	TGCGCCAGCAGCCAAACTGGGGGCACCATGACAGGACACTATGGCTACACCTTC	CASSQTGGTMTGHYGYTF
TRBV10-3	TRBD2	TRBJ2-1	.	TGTGCCATCAGTGCCAGCCGGGGGGAGGCCCACGCGGACGATGAGCAGTTCTTC	CAISASRGEAHADDEQFF
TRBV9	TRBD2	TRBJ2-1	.	TGTGCCAGCAGCCCTACTAGCGGGAGTGGCAATGAGCAGTTCTTC	CASSPTSGSGNEQFF
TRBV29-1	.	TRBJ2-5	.	TGCAGCGTTGAATTCGGGAACCAAGAGACCCAGTACTTC	CSVEFGNQETQYF
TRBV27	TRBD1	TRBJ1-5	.	TGTGCCAGCAGTTGGGGACAGGGGAATCAGCCCCAGCATTTT	CASSWGQGNQPQHF